The 11 T cell receptor beta chains reported below all come from one sample, sequenced in a study of blood T cell repertoires in COVID-19. Method: immunoSEQ multiplex PCR; TCRdb's copy keeps in-frame clones and lacks some. The table shows about 200,000 clones, with around 81% occurring only once. Sequencing was carried out using peripheral blood. All receptors come from a man in his 60s with COVID-19, enrolled during active disease.

This clone occurred once. The CDR3 DNA is TGTGCCAGCAGCTTAGTATTCGGGGAGACCCAGTACTTC. This codes for CASSLVFGETQYF. The chain has TRBV7-2 and TRBJ2-5; D uncertain. V was trimmed by 1 base and J by 5 bases, leaving 8 bases between them. This CDR3 region has 13 residues. CDR1 and CDR2 (germline): SGHTA, FQGNSA.

This sequence joins TRBV27 and TRBJ1-4; no definite D call. The CDR3 contains 14 residues. Trimming removed 3 bases from V and 8 bases from J, with 13 bases in between. Germline V gene lookup returns CDR1 MNHEY and CDR2 SMNVEV (reference sequence). The CDR3 region is CASSFDARVEKLFF. CDR3 nucleotide sequence: TGTGCCAGCAGTTTTGACGCGCGGGTCGAAAAACTGTTTTTT.

The rearrangement joins TRBV2 to TRBJ2-7; D is unresolved. The length of the CDR3 is 14 residues. The V end lost 6 bases, the J end lost 2 bases, and 14 bases lay between the germline ends. The germline gives CDR1 SNHLY, CDR2 FYNNEI. The CDR3 spells CASRDASYAYEQYF. CDR3 coding DNA: TGTGCCAGCAGAGACGCTAGTTACGCCTACGAGCAGTACTTC.

This clone has only a few counts. The rearrangement joins TRBV11-3 to TRBJ2-2; D is ambiguous. Trimming took off 4 bases at V and 6 bases at J, with 9 bases between the two ends. CDR3 size: 13 residues. Germline CDR1 and CDR2: SGHNT and YENEEA. In DNA form, the CDR3 reads TGTGCCAGCAGCTCTGAAAACTCCGGGGAGCTGTTTTTT. Its protein product is CASSSENSGELFF.

The rearrangement links TRBV7-2 to TRBJ1-5; 7 nucleotides line up with TRBD1. Germline V gene lookup returns CDR1 SGHTA and CDR2 FQGNSA. CDR3 length: 18 amino acids. V lost 1 base, J lost 5 bases, and 14 bases stayed unmatched. CDR3 region: CASSLGSSGGGIDQPQHF. The CDR3 bases are TGTGCCAGCAGCTTAGGCAGCTCAGGAGGGGGCATAGATCAGCCCCAGCATTTT. Full variable domain (remainder filled in from reference TRBV7-2 and TRBJ1-5): GAGVSQSPSNKVTEKGKDVELRCDPISGHTALYWYRQSLGQGLEFLIYFQGNSAPDKSGLPSDRFSAERTGGSVSTLTIQRTQQEDSAVYLCASSLGSSGGGIDQPQHFGDGTRLSIL.

This chain connects TRBV9 to TRBJ2-7; 7 bases map to TRBD1. Germline V gene lookup returns CDR1 SGDLS and CDR2 YYNGEE. With V trimmed by 0 bases and J by 3 bases, 6 bases remained unmatched. This CDR3 is built from 15 residues. The CDR3 region has the DNA TGTGCCAGCAGCGTAGTCGGGACAGTAGGCTACGAGCAGTACTTC. It specifies CASSVVGTVGYEQYF.

This chain uses TRBV3-1 (or the pseudogene TRBV3-2) with TRBJ2-1, with 8 positions matching TRBD2. V gave up 4 bases and J gave up 4 bases; unmatched junction bases: 3. The germline CDR1 and CDR2 sequences are LGHDT and YNNKEL (reference sequence). The CDR3 contains 14 residues. The CDR3 protein is CASSLAGIYNEQFF. DNA for the CDR3: TGTGCCAGCAGCCTAGCGGGAATATACAATGAGCAGTTCTTC.

The chain recombines TRBV10-3 with TRBJ1-1; tentative D call: TRBD1 (6 bases). Deletions cut 5 bases from V and 1 base from J, with 8 bases between. From germline, CDR1 is ENHRY and CDR2 SYGVKD. The CDR3 has 13 residues. The CDR3 coding sequence is TGTGCCATCAGTAACAGGGAGAACACTGAAGCTTTCTTT. Translated: CAISNRENTEAFF.

The chain employs TRBV6-5 and TRBJ2-7; D unclear. V was clipped by 4 bases and J by 2 bases, with 15 bases between them. From germline, CDR1 is MNHEY and CDR2 SVGAGI. The CDR3 is made up of 15 amino acids. The CDR3 sequence is CASSSSLTLTYEQYF. The CDR3 nucleotides read TGTGCCAGCAGTTCCTCCTTGACATTGACCTACGAGCAGTACTTC.

The rearrangement joins TRBV30 to TRBJ2-1, with a possible D match to TRBD1 (6 bases). Trimming removed 1 base at V and 7 bases at J, with 8 bases between. Germline V gives CDR1 GTSNPN, CDR2 SVGIG (reference sequence). The CDR3 length is 12 residues. The CDR3 loop reads CAWSEQGNEQFF. The CDR3 DNA follows: TGTGCCTGGAGTGAACAGGGTAATGAGCAGTTCTTC.

The chain couples TRBV12-3 or TRBV12-4 to TRBJ2-5; D gene uncertain. This CDR3 comprises 12 residues. The V gene lost 5 bases and the J gene lost 0 bases, with 4 bases spanning the gap. CDR3 sequence (DNA): TGTGCCAGCAGTCTTTACCAAGAGACCCAGTACTTC. Translation gives CASSLYQETQYF.